The rows below give T cell receptor beta chains drawn from one sample of a study of T cells after yellow fever vaccination. TCRdb processed the 5' RACE reads anew with MiXCR; each CDR3 protein has one entry. This sample yields about 160,000 distinct CDR3 sequences, of which approximately 6.7% are seen a single time; approximately 2.5% belongs to the top ten. Sample: CD4+ T cells sorted from PBMCs, taken 4 to 6 days after the first yellow fever vaccination. The receptors derive from a man in his late teens or twenties who received the YFV17D yellow fever vaccine. Both conserved end residues are part of each CDR3.

v_gene: TRBV2
j_gene: TRBJ2-4
CDR3aa: CASIGTGRLSNIQYF

v_gene: TRBV6-5
j_gene: TRBJ2-1
CDR3aa: CASRLTGTSYNEQFF

v_gene: TRBV6-2/TRBV6-3
j_gene: TRBJ2-1
CDR3aa: CASSFSDLIRDEQFF

v_gene: TRBV5-1
j_gene: TRBJ2-2
CDR3aa: CASSPMTGSTGELFF

v_gene: TRBV6-1
j_gene: TRBJ2-1
CDR3aa: CASRKTSGGDEQFF

v_gene: TRBV4-3
j_gene: TRBJ1-5
CDR3aa: CASSQAKGYQPQHF

v_gene: TRBV5-1
j_gene: TRBJ1-1
CDR3aa: CASSLVLGVRTEAFF

v_gene: TRBV11-3
j_gene: TRBJ2-1
CDR3aa: CASSLQGGNEQFF

v_gene: TRBV11-2
j_gene: TRBJ1-2
CDR3aa: CASSLRSVAGINYGYTF

v_gene: TRBV21-1
j_gene: TRBJ2-3
CDR3aa: CASSKPGQASTDTQYF

v_gene: TRBV5-1
j_gene: TRBJ2-3
CDR3aa: CASYTGDTQYF

v_gene: TRBV5-1
j_gene: TRBJ2-1
CDR3aa: CASRSGGAGNNEQFF

v_gene: TRBV7-3
j_gene: TRBJ2-6
CDR3aa: CASIGGSGANVLTF

v_gene: TRBV7-2
j_gene: TRBJ1-3
CDR3aa: CASSPQDNSGNTIYF

v_gene: TRBV7-2
j_gene: TRBJ1-1
CDR3aa: CASSLVGRTEAFF

v_gene: TRBV6-5
j_gene: TRBJ1-2
CDR3aa: CASSSTPSTLNYGYTF

v_gene: TRBV25-1
j_gene: TRBJ2-2
CDR3aa: CASREGTGRTGELFF

v_gene: TRBV20-1
j_gene: TRBJ1-3
CDR3aa: CSASPSAAAGNTIYF

v_gene: TRBV7-8
j_gene: TRBJ1-5
CDR3aa: CASSLARVRDSNQPQHF

v_gene: TRBV24-1
j_gene: TRBJ2-3
CDR3aa: CATSDQLSTDTQYF

v_gene: TRBV5-1
j_gene: TRBJ2-3
CDR3aa: CASSLSKVSDTQYF

v_gene: TRBV7-3
j_gene: TRBJ2-1
CDR3aa: CASSPGSGSLQFF

v_gene: TRBV18
j_gene: TRBJ2-1
CDR3aa: CASSHWTKRSYNEQFF

v_gene: TRBV7-2
j_gene: TRBJ2-3
CDR3aa: CASSLDIAGGRHTQYF

v_gene: TRBV10-3
j_gene: TRBJ2-2
CDR3aa: CATKGTSGGPNTGEPFF

v_gene: TRBV7-9
j_gene: TRBJ2-3
CDR3aa: CASSRYRNTDTQYF

v_gene: TRBV6-2/TRBV6-3
j_gene: TRBJ1-5
CDR3aa: CASSYLDRGDRAQPQHF

v_gene: TRBV20-1
j_gene: TRBJ1-5
CDR3aa: CSATHGAGDQPQHF

v_gene: TRBV18
j_gene: TRBJ1-1
CDR3aa: CASSPRGAGKSTEAFF

v_gene: TRBV5-1
j_gene: TRBJ2-7
CDR3aa: CASSRGGDWDRNYEQYF

v_gene: TRBV19
j_gene: TRBJ2-5
CDR3aa: CASSYTYSGGAGTQYF

v_gene: TRBV6-2/TRBV6-3
j_gene: TRBJ1-2
CDR3aa: CASSRPGQGYGYTF

v_gene: TRBV28
j_gene: TRBJ1-3
CDR3aa: CASTFSVGNTIYF

v_gene: TRBV4-3
j_gene: TRBJ2-3
CDR3aa: CASSQVQGLGPSGTDTQYF

v_gene: TRBV29-1
j_gene: TRBJ2-3
CDR3aa: CSASPTSGFTDTQYF

v_gene: TRBV5-1
j_gene: TRBJ1-3
CDR3aa: CASSSSPLQGRISGNTIYF

v_gene: TRBV5-8
j_gene: TRBJ1-5
CDR3aa: CASSLGGSSGQPQHF

v_gene: TRBV5-1
j_gene: TRBJ2-5
CDR3aa: CASSSDLRGTQYF

v_gene: TRBV7-2
j_gene: TRBJ2-3
CDR3aa: CASSLRVPDTQYF

v_gene: TRBV11-2
j_gene: TRBJ2-1
CDR3aa: CASSLDLDGGFDNEQFF

v_gene: TRBV6-5
j_gene: TRBJ2-5
CDR3aa: CASSYSSAGPMETQYF

v_gene: TRBV5-6
j_gene: TRBJ1-2
CDR3aa: CASSFQGTANYGYTF

v_gene: TRBV20-1
j_gene: TRBJ1-1
CDR3aa: CSARDPSTGGNTEAFF

v_gene: TRBV12-3/TRBV12-4
j_gene: TRBJ2-2
CDR3aa: CASSLATGAGELFF

v_gene: TRBV7-3
j_gene: TRBJ2-1
CDR3aa: CASSQTSGGWNEQFF

v_gene: TRBV29-1
j_gene: TRBJ1-2
CDR3aa: CSVEPRLADYGYTF

v_gene: TRBV7-2
j_gene: TRBJ2-3
CDR3aa: CASSQGVAGGRDTQYF

v_gene: TRBV4-2
j_gene: TRBJ2-1
CDR3aa: CASRQRGLSTNEQFF

v_gene: TRBV6-4
j_gene: TRBJ2-4
CDR3aa: CANTPELAKNIQYF

v_gene: TRBV28
j_gene: TRBJ2-3
CDR3aa: CASSTGQGVFTQYF

v_gene: TRBV20-1
j_gene: TRBJ2-1
CDR3aa: CSASGGPQSSYNEQFF

v_gene: TRBV5-5
j_gene: TRBJ1-4
CDR3aa: CASSWGPNEKLFF

v_gene: TRBV7-2
j_gene: TRBJ1-1
CDR3aa: CASSLLRGPTEAFF

v_gene: TRBV5-1
j_gene: TRBJ2-1
CDR3aa: CASSLALGEQFF

v_gene: TRBV6-4
j_gene: TRBJ2-1
CDR3aa: CASSVDGLFNNEQFF

v_gene: TRBV12-3/TRBV12-4
j_gene: TRBJ2-5
CDR3aa: CASSSTLNQETQYF

v_gene: TRBV2
j_gene: TRBJ1-6
CDR3aa: CASSDPGQSSYNSPLHF

v_gene: TRBV5-1
j_gene: TRBJ2-2
CDR3aa: CASSASPGTSGTAGELFF

v_gene: TRBV9
j_gene: TRBJ1-2
CDR3aa: CASSPQASLNYGYTF